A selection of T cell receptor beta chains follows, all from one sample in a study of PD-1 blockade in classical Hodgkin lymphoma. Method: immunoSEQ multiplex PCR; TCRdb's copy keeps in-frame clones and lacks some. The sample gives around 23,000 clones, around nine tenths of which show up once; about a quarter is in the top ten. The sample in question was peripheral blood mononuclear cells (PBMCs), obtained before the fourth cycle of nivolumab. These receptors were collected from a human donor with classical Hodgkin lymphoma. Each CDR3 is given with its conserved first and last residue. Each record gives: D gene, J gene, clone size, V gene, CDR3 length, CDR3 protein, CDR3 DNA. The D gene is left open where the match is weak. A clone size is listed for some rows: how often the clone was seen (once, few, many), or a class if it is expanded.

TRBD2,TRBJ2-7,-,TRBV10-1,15,CASSLRTSGIDEQYF,TGCGCCAGCAGCCTTAGGACTAGCGGCATTGACGAGCAGTACTTC
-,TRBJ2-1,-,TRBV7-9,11,CASNRYNEQFF,TGTGCCAGCAACCGCTACAATGAGCAGTTCTTC
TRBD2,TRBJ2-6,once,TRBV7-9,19,CASSFLTSGRSSGANVLTF,TGTGCCAGCAGCTTTCTGACTAGCGGGAGGAGTTCTGGGGCCAACGTCCTGACTTTC
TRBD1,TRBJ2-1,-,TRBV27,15,CASSPGTGTYNEQFF,TGTGCCAGCAGTCCCGGGACAGGCACCTACAATGAGCAGTTCTTC
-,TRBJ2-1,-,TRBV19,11,CASADYNEQFF,TGTGCCAGTGCGGACTACAATGAGCAGTTCTTC
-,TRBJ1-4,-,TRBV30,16,CAWSAYSGATNEKLFF,TGTGCCTGGAGTGCCTACTCAGGGGCAACTAATGAAAAACTGTTTTTT
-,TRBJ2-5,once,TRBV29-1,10,CSVQKETQYF,TGCAGCGTCCAGAAAGAGACCCAGTACTTC
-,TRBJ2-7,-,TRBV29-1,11,CSVRDSYEQYF,TGCAGCGTCAGGGATTCCTACGAGCAGTACTTC
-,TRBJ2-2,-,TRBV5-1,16,CASSPPGLKNTGELFF,TGCGCCAGCAGCCCCCCCGGCCTGAAGAACACCGGGGAGCTGTTTTTT
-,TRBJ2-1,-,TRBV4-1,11,CASSLQNEQFF,TGCGCCAGCAGCCTGCAGAATGAGCAGTTCTTC
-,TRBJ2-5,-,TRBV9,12,CASSVVEETQYF,TGTGCCAGCAGCGTAGTTGAAGAGACCCAGTACTTC
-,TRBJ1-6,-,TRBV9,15,CASSPRQTYNSPLHF,TGTGCCAGCAGCCCGCGACAAACCTATAATTCACCCCTCCACTTT
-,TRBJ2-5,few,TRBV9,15,CASSVSHGGEETQYF,TGTGCCAGCAGCGTAAGCCATGGAGGGGAAGAGACCCAGTACTTC
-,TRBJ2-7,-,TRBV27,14,CASSLTGTFYEQYF,TGTGCCAGCAGTCTTACAGGGACATTCTACGAGCAGTACTTC
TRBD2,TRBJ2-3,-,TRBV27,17,CASSLNIAGARTDTQYF,TGTGCCAGCAGTTTAAACATAGCGGGGGCCCGCACAGATACGCAGTATTTT
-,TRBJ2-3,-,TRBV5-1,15,CASSPVEAPSDTQYF,TGCGCCAGCAGCCCAGTAGAGGCCCCTTCAGATACGCAGTATTTT
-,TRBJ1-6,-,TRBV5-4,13,CASSQSGGSPLHF,TGTGCCAGCAGCCAATCGGGAGGGTCACCCCTCCACTTT
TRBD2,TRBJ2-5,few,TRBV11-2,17,CASSLDRGGTSGETQYF,TGTGCCAGCAGCTTAGATAGGGGGGGGACTAGCGGCGAGACCCAGTACTTC
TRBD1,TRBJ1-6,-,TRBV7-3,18,CASSLTPAGGSYNSPLHF,TGTGCCAGCAGCTTAACGCCCGCAGGGGGCTCCTATAATTCACCCCTCCACTTT
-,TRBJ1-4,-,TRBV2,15,CASSVAGGENEKLFF,TGTGCCAGCAGTGTTGCGGGGGGCGAGAATGAAAAACTGTTTTTT
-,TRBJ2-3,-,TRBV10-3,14,CAISESTNTDTQYF,TGTGCCATCAGTGAGTCTACAAACACAGATACGCAGTATTTT
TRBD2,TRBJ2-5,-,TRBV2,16,CASSLDLAEVQETQYF,TGTGCCAGCAGTCTGGACCTAGCGGAGGTCCAAGAGACCCAGTACTTC
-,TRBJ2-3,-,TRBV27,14,CASRELPATDTQYF,TGTGCCAGCAGGGAGTTACCCGCCACAGATACGCAGTATTTT
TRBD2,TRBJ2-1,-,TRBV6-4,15,CASSDGLAGAREQFF,TGTGCCAGCAGTGACGGACTAGCGGGAGCACGGGAGCAGTTCTTC
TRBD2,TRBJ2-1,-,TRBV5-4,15,CASSLETSDHNEQFF,TGTGCCAGCAGCTTGGAGACTAGCGATCACAATGAGCAGTTCTTC
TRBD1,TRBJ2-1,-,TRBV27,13,CASSYTTGHEQFF,TGTGCCAGCAGTTATACGACAGGGCATGAGCAGTTCTTC
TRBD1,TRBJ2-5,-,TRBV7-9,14,CASRRQGPQETQYF,TGTGCCAGCAGAAGACAGGGTCCCCAAGAGACCCAGTACTTC
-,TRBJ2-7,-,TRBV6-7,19,CASSYSKGVLEVKTYEQYF,TGTGCCAGCAGTTACTCGAAGGGGGTTCTTGAGGTGAAGACCTACGAGCAGTACTTC
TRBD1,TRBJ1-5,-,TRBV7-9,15,CASSPGQGYNQPQHF,TGTGCCAGCAGCCCAGGACAGGGTTACAATCAGCCCCAGCATTTT
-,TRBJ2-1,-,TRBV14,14,CASSHWGANNEQFF,TGTGCCAGCAGCCATTGGGGGGCCAACAATGAGCAGTTCTTC
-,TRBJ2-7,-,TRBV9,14,CASSVRTEGGEQYF,TGTGCCAGCAGCGTTCGGACGGAGGGCGGGGAGCAGTACTTC
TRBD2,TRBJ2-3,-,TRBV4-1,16,CASSQELAGGTDTQYF,TGCGCCAGCAGCCAAGAACTAGCGGGGGGCACAGATACGCAGTATTTT
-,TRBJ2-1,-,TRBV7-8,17,CASRSEIKITGSNEQFF,TGTGCCAGCAGGAGTGAGATCAAAATTACCGGTTCCAATGAGCAGTTCTTC
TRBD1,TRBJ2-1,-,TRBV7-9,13,CASSLTGEGEQFF,TGTGCCAGCAGCTTGACAGGGGAAGGTGAGCAGTTCTTC
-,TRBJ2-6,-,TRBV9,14,CASSDEAGANVLTF,TGTGCCAGCAGCGACGAGGCTGGGGCCAACGTCCTGACTTTC
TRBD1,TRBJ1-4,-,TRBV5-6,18,CASSLYGTARSTNEKLFF,TGTGCCAGCAGCTTGTACGGGACAGCGAGATCAACTAATGAAAAACTGTTTTTT
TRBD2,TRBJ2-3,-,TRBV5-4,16,CASSSLGGPSTDTQYF,TGTGCCAGCAGCTCCCTGGGAGGGCCAAGCACAGATACGCAGTATTTT
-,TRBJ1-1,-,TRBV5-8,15,CASSRLRAVGTEAFF,TGTGCCAGCAGCCGGTTACGGGCGGTTGGCACTGAAGCTTTCTTT
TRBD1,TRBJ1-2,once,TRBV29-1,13,CSTRTGLNYGYTF,TGCAGCACAAGGACAGGACTAAACTATGGCTACACCTTC
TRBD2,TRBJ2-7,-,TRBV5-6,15,CASSLGGRSSYEQYF,TGTGCCAGCAGCTTGGGCGGGAGGTCCTCCTACGAGCAGTACTTC
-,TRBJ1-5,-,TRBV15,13,CATSRTKNQPQHF,TGTGCCACCAGCAGGACCAAAAATCAGCCCCAGCATTTT
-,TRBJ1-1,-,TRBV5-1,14,CASSEQGANTEAFF,TGCGCCAGCAGCGAACAGGGTGCGAACACTGAAGCTTTCTTT
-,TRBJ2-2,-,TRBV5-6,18,CASSYPLGRIRATGELFF,TGTGCCAGCAGCTACCCGTTAGGGCGGATACGCGCCACCGGGGAGCTGTTTTTT
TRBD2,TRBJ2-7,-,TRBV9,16,CASSVARGEGLHEQYF,TGTGCCAGCAGCGTAGCTCGAGGGGAGGGCCTCCACGAGCAGTACTTC
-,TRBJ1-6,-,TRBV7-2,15,CASSLDSAYNSPLHF,TGTGCCAGCAGCTTAGACAGCGCCTATAATTCACCCCTCCACTTT
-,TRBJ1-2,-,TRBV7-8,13,CASSLDRAYGYTF,TGTGCCAGCAGCTTAGACAGAGCCTATGGCTACACCTTC
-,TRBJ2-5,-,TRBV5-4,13,CASSLQGRETQYF,TGTGCCAGCAGCTTACAGGGACGAGAGACCCAGTACTTC
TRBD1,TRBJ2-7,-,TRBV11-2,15,CASSLEGQGTNEQYF,TGTGCCAGCAGCTTAGAGGGACAGGGAACGAACGAGCAGTACTTC
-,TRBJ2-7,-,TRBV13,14,CASSLGGRGYEQYF,TGTGCCAGCAGCTTGGGGGGCCGGGGGTACGAGCAGTACTTC
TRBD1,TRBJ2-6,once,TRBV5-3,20,CARSLGPRDRGHSGANVLTF,TGTGCCAGAAGCTTGGGACCCCGGGACAGAGGCCACTCTGGGGCCAACGTCCTGACTTTC
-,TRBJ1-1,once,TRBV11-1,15,CASSPPLGRGTEAFF,TGTGCCAGCAGCCCGCCCCTGGGGCGCGGCACTGAAGCTTTCTTT
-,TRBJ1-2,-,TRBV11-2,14,CASSFGPLNYGYTF,TGTGCCAGCAGCTTCGGACCCCTCAACTATGGCTACACCTTC
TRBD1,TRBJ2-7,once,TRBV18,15,CASSPGQVYGYEQYF,TGTGCCAGCTCACCCGGACAGGTCTACGGCTACGAGCAGTACTTC
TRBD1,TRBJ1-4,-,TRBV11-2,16,CASSKGQGSTNEKLFF,TGTGCCAGCAGCAAGGGACAGGGGTCCACTAATGAAAAACTGTTTTTT
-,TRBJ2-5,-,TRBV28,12,CASAGVQETQYF,TGTGCCAGCGCAGGTGTTCAAGAGACCCAGTACTTC
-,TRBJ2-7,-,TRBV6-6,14,CASSYSDHGYEQYF,TGTGCCAGCAGTTACTCGGACCATGGTTACGAGCAGTACTTC
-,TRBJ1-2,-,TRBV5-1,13,CASSLATAYGYTF,TGCGCCAGCAGCTTGGCGACAGCTTATGGCTACACCTTC
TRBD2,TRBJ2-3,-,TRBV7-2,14,CASSLGTSGDTQYF,TGTGCCAGCAGCTTAGGGACTAGCGGAGATACGCAGTATTTT
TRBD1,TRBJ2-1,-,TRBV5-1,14,CASSLGQDGNEQFF,TGCGCCAGCAGCCTGGGACAGGATGGGAATGAGCAGTTCTTC
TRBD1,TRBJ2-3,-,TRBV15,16,CATSSRTGGFADTQYF,TGTGCCACCAGCAGCCGCACAGGGGGCTTCGCAGATACGCAGTATTTT